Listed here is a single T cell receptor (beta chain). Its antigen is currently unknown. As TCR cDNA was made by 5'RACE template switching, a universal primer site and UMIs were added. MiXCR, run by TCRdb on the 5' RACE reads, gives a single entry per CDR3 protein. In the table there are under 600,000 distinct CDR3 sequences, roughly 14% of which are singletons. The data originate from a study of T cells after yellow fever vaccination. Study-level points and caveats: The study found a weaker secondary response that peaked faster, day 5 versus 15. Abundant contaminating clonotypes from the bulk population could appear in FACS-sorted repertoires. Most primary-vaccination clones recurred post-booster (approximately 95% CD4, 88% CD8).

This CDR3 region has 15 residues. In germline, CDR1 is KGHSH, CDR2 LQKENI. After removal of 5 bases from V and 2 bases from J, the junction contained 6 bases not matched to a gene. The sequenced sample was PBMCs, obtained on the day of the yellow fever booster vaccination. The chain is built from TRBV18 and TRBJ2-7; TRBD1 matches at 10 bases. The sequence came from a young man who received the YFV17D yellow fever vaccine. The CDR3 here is CASSDGTGAPYEQYF. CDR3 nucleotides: TGTGCCAGCTCAGACGGGACAGGGGCACCCTACGAGCAGTACTTC.